A single sample is the source of the 20 T cell receptor beta chains below, sequenced in a study of tumor-infiltrating lymphocytes in oesophageal squamous cell carcinoma (dated by TCRdb to 2016 to 2018). The method was PCR. The sequencer listed for this sample is Illumina HiSeq 2000. The public reads were reprocessed in TCRdb via fastp at Q25 and MiXCR, keeping in-frame beta chains. Entries are consolidated by CDR3 protein sequence, retaining the most common genes and DNA. The sample table lists almost 20,000 distinct CDR3 sequences, around 41% of them with a count of one. Of the sample, around 35% is held by the ten largest clones. The specimen was esophageal tumor tissue. Receptors were obtained from a male donor with esophageal squamous cell carcinoma.

V is TRBV24-1 and J is TRBJ2-3; 12 positions agree with TRBD2. From germline, CDR1 is KGHDR and CDR2 SFDVKD. V gave up 6 bases and J gave up 1 base; unmatched junction bases: 4. CDR3 length equals 16 residues. The chain's CDR3 is CATSTRLAGGTDTQYF. The CDR3 nucleotides read TGTGCCACCAGTACCCGACTAGCGGGAGGCACAGATACGCAGTATTTT.

Worth noting for this clonotype: This likely comes from a read error, as the CDR3 has no conserved phenylalanine or tryptophan at its end. The DNA is left out, because the CDR3 cannot be placed on it with certainty; the CDR3 is given as TCRdb lists it. J is TRBJ2-7 and V is TRBV7-2; TRBD2, as called in the table, went unchecked against the DNA. 15 amino acids form the CDR3, both terminal residues included. The germline V gene encodes CDR1 SGHTA and CDR2 FQGNSA. The CDR3 spells CASSADGNYGYTFGS.

This clonotype has a count of ten or more. CDR3 coding DNA: TGTGCCAGCAGTTCCTCGACAGGGGACTACGAGCAGTACTTC. This sequence encodes CASSSSTGDYEQYF. The chain carries TRBV12-3 or TRBV12-4 and TRBJ2-7; TRBD1 matches at 8 bases. This CDR3 is built from 14 residues. J was trimmed by 3 bases and V by 4 bases; bases with no gene match: 5.

This clonotype was seen only a few times. CDR3: CASSQGINQPQHF. Written as DNA, the CDR3 is TGTGCCAGCTCACAGGGGATTAACCAGCCCCAGCATTTT. This sequence joins TRBV18 and TRBJ1-5, with a tentative D call TRBD1 (5 bases). With 4 bases removed from V and 7 bases from J, the gap between germline ends came to 11 bases. Germline V lookup: CDR1 KGHSH, CDR2 LQKENI. This CDR3 has 13 amino acids.

The chain carries TRBV7-6 and TRBJ2-2; D is unclear. Trimming shortened V by 0 bases and J by 2 bases, and 4 bases separated the two germline ends. This CDR3 is built from 14 residues. Per germline, CDR1 SGHVS and CDR2 FNYEAQ. The CDR3 coding sequence is TGTGCCAGCAGCTTAGCGGGAAACACCGGGGAGCTGTTTTTT. It is translated as CASSLAGNTGELFF.

This clonotype occurred many times. The genes are TRBV7-2 and TRBJ2-1, with 10 bases lining up with TRBD2. In germline, CDR1 is SGHTA, CDR2 FQGNSA. After removal of 5 bases from V and 5 bases from J, the junction contained 6 bases not matched to a gene. This CDR3 contains 15 residues. CDR3 protein: CASSVTSGVNNEQFF. In DNA, the CDR3 is TGTGCCAGCAGCGTCACTAGCGGGGTTAACAATGAGCAGTTCTTC.

Only a few counts were recorded for this clonotype. The chain couples TRBV2 to TRBJ2-7, with D uncertain. The length of the CDR3 is 12 residues. The V end was cut by 3 bases, the J end by 2 bases, with 5 bases between. Germline-derived CDR1 and CDR2 are SNHLY and FYNNEI. CDR3 nucleotides: TGTGCCAGCAGTGAGGCCACCTACGAGCAGTACTTC. The encoded protein is CASSEATYEQYF.

This clonotype was found a few times. The rearrangement links TRBV6-1 to TRBJ1-5; D gene ambiguous. The CDR3 extends over 16 amino acids. Deletions cut 6 bases from V and 4 bases from J, with 19 bases between. Per germline, CDR1 MNHNS and CDR2 SASEGT. The CDR3 DNA reads as TGTGCCAGCAGAGGGAGTGGACGGGCCGGGAATCAGCCCCAGCATTTT. Its translation is CASRGSGRAGNQPQHF.

This chain joins TRBV7-3 and TRBJ2-1; a weak D match, TRBD1 (6 bases). The last part of the DNA fits TRBJ2-7 better; the J call may be wrong. The CDR3 is made up of 15 amino acids. Germline V CDR1 and CDR2: SGHTA, FQGTGA. CDR3 sequence: CASSPTTGLGYEQYF. The CDR3 DNA follows: TGTGCCAGCAGCCCAACCACAGGGTTGGGCTACGAGCAGTACTTC.

This clonotype was detected ten times or more. This chain links TRBV11-2 with TRBJ2-7; D might be TRBD1 (5 bases). This CDR3 has 12 amino acids. Germline-derived CDR1 and CDR2 are SGHAT and FQNNGV. V was pared by 5 bases and J by 7 bases, with 12 bases between. CDR3 residues: CASSRRTREQYF. The CDR3 DNA follows: TGTGCCAGCAGCCGCAGGACAAGGGAGCAGTACTTC.

Of note for this clonotype: The CDR3 does not close with the conserved phenylalanine or tryptophan, likely indicating a read error. It is unclear where the CDR3 begins or ends on the DNA, so no DNA is shown, and the CDR3 is as TCRdb lists it. The rearrangement joins TRBV5-6 to TRBJ2-3; the table's TRBD2 call for D was not verified on the DNA. Ends included, the CDR3 has 17 residues. Per germline, CDR1 SGHDT and CDR2 YYEEEE. The CDR3 loop reads CASILWSSGEGEQFFGP.

In this sample, this clonotype is medium-sized. This chain links TRBV7-3 with TRBJ2-7, with a weak D call TRBD2 (6 bases). The germline V and J ends were trimmed by 3 bases and 3 bases, with 9 bases remaining between them. This CDR3 region has 13 residues. Germline V lookup: CDR1 SGHTA, CDR2 FQGTGA. CDR3: CASSFGGNYEQYF. For the CDR3, the DNA is TGTGCCAGCAGCTTTGGCGGGAACTACGAGCAGTACTTC.

This sequence joins TRBV7-8 and TRBJ2-4, with 12 bases fitting TRBD2. Germline CDR1 is SGHVS and CDR2 is FQNEAQ. The CDR3 spans 17 residues. The junction had 12 bases not matched to a gene; V was cut back by 5 bases and J by 7 bases. The CDR3 sequence: CASSNPGLAGFDNIQYF. The CDR3, as DNA: TGTGCCAGCAGCAATCCGGGACTAGCGGGTTTCGATAACATTCAGTACTTC.

The chain links TRBV28 to TRBJ2-6; 7 bases are shared with TRBD1. The CDR3 runs to 18 residues. Per germline, CDR1 MDHEN and CDR2 SYDVKM. The V segment lost 3 bases and the J segment 0 bases; nucleotides outside the gene matches: 8. DNA of the CDR3: TGTGCCAGCAGTTTGTGGCAGGGGGATAGCTCTGGGGCCAACGTCCTGACTTTC. This encodes CASSLWQGDSSGANVLTF. Full variable domain (rest looked up from reference TRBV28 and TRBJ2-6): DVKVTQSSRYLVKRTGEKVFLECVQDMDHENMFWYRQDPGLGLRLIYFSYDVKMKEKGDIPEGYSVSREKKERFSLILESASTNQTSMYLCASSLWQGDSSGANVLTFGAGSRLTVL.

The chain employs TRBV6-6 and TRBJ2-3; 13 nucleotides agree with TRBD2. Germline CDR1 MNHNY, CDR2 SVGAGI (reference sequence). The CDR3 sequence is 14 residues long. The V gene end was trimmed by 7 bases and the J gene end by 12 bases; junction bases not matched to a gene: 10. The CDR3 region has the DNA TGTGCCAGCACCTGGACTAGCGGGAGAGAGACCCAGTATTTT. It specifies CASTWTSGRETQYF.

This chain links TRBV7-1 with TRBJ2-5; no reliable D call. TRBV7-1 is an open reading frame whose function is uncertain. The CDR3 loop spans 15 amino acids. The V end lost 3 bases, the J end lost 1 base, and 12 bases lay between the germline ends. The CDR3 loop is CASSSREWGQETQYF. Written as DNA, the CDR3 is TGTGCCAGCAGCTCCCGTGAGTGGGGCCAAGAGACCCAGTACTTC.

V gene TRBV7-2 combines with J gene TRBJ1-2; D possibly corresponds to TRBD1 (6 bases). The V gene lost 5 bases and the J gene lost 2 bases, with 12 bases spanning the gap. CDR3 length: 14 amino acids. Per germline, CDR1 SGHTA and CDR2 FQGNSA. CDR3 amino acids: CASSPHTGNYGYTF. CDR3 bases: TGTGCCAGCAGCCCTCACACAGGGAACTATGGCTACACCTTC. The variable domain in full, completed from reference TRBV7-2 and TRBJ1-2, reads GAGVSQSPSNKVTEKGKDVELRCDPISGHTALYWYRQSLGQGLEFLIYFQGNSAPDKSGLPSDRFSAERTGGSVSTLTIQRTQQEDSAVYLCASSPHTGNYGYTFGSGTRLTVV.

The chain couples TRBV7-6 to TRBJ2-3, with TRBD1 matching 11 bases. Gene TRBJ2-1 matches the end of the DNA better, so the J call may be wrong. Germline CDR1 SGHVS, CDR2 FNYEAQ. This CDR3 contains 15 residues. This chain's CDR3 is CASSAGTGGYDEQFF. In DNA form, the CDR3 reads TGTGCCAGCAGCGCCGGGACAGGGGGATACGATGAGCAGTTCTTC.

This clonotype has a handful of counts. The rearrangement uses TRBV5-1 and TRBJ1-6, with D unclear. Germline lookup yields CDR1 SGHRS and CDR2 YFSETQ. This CDR3 comprises 14 residues. Trimming took 4 bases from V and 7 from J, leaving 12 bases between them. In DNA form, the CDR3 reads TGCGCCAGCAGCGATCAAGGATCCAATTCACCCCTCCACTTT. It translates to CASSDQGSNSPLHF.

Comments on this clonotype: Since no conserved phenylalanine or tryptophan closes the CDR3, a read error is the likely cause. The limits of the CDR3 on the DNA are not certain, so only TCRdb's listed CDR3 is given. The V gene is TRBV6-1, the J gene TRBJ1-1; the table's D call TRBD1 went unverified against the DNA. Ends included, the CDR3 has 15 residues. Germline V gives CDR1 MNHNS, CDR2 SASEGT. The CDR3: CASSCPRLLCSSSGQ.